This T cell receptor beta chain came from a study of T cells in localized non-small cell lung cancer (dated by TCRdb to 2020 to 2022). Looking at the study overall: Comparing tumors with uninvolved tumor-adjacent lungs, the study looked at the T cell repertoires of fewer than 250 patients with early-stage NSCLC. A mean age of around 66 years was recorded for the NSCLC patients, of whom around 120 were male and around 100 were female. The cohort was made up of around 220 treatment-naive NSCLC patients whose localized lung tumors had been resected. General study outcomes and caveats: A median of approximately 53 of the top 100 tumor clones turned up in the paired uninvolved adjacent lung, and approximately 30 of those clones also ranked among the top 100 of that same adjacent lung. Because the study design was exploratory, TCR variables were selected using unadjusted p-values without false-discovery rate correction. Higher T cell density in blood was associated with longer overall survival, whereas higher clonality in adjacent lung was associated with shorter survival. Because multi-region tumor sequencing was not done, intratumor heterogeneity could not be ruled out. The highest T cell clonality was observed in uninvolved tumor-adjacent lung, where clonality exceeded that of tumor, suggesting that antigenic responses were more focused in uninvolved tumor-adjacent lung.

At diagnosis, tumor, uninvolved tumor-adjacent lung and peripheral blood were collected and then preserved as a mix of FFPE and fresh-frozen material. For TCR repertoire profiling, blood samples were analyzed in the form of peripheral blood mononuclear cells. Points on this clone: It has no known antigen specificity. Within one base of it there is no much larger clone, and no base qualities were kept.

The immunoSEQ Assay was used to sequence TCR beta CDR3 regions from DNA. Under the source paper's analysis protocol: T cell density was computed as TCR beta template counts normalized to usable DNA estimated by amplifying housekeeping genes. The preseqR package was used to estimate richness by extrapolating to 400,000 templates for PBMC samples and to 120,000 templates for tissue samples. Clonality was taken to be one minus Pielou's evenness. To identify tissue-enriched TCRs, differential abundance testing was run on productive amino-acid clonotypes with a minimum total count of 5 and an alpha of 0.1. The Jaccard Index and the Morisita Overlap Index were used to quantify repertoire overlap between compartments. TCR beta CDR3s were clustered by GLIPH together with public tetramer-defined viral CDR3s, and at least three viral sequences plus V-gene enrichment were required for viral motifs. This is the immuneACCESS table as TCRdb keeps it, with only in-frame sequences that have V and J called. A part of the clones is gone; compared with another copy, unresolved V genes explain less than half, and the rest is unexplained. That table furnishes V, J and clone size, whereas the DNA furnished D and trimming. Here the sample has approximately 15,000 clones; around 91% occur a single time. Together, the top ten hold more than 0.95% of the sample.

This TCR was sampled from a woman aged 35 to 70 with stage III lung adenocarcinoma. The source material was peripheral blood mononuclear cells, sampled before any cancer treatment.

The DNA sequence follows: TGTGCCAGCAGCGCACCCACTGGGCGGAACAATGAGCAGTTCTTC. Its amino acids are CASSAPTGRNNEQFF. The V and J genes are TRBV7-6 and TRBJ2-1, with no confident D gene call. Trimming takes 5 bases from V and 5 bases from J, and the germline ends sit 16 bases apart. Looking up the germline V gene yields CDR1 SGHVS and CDR2 FNYEAQ. Its CDR3 holds 15 amino acids, cysteine through phenylalanine. CDR3 DNA only is kept here, 45 bases in frame from base 1.